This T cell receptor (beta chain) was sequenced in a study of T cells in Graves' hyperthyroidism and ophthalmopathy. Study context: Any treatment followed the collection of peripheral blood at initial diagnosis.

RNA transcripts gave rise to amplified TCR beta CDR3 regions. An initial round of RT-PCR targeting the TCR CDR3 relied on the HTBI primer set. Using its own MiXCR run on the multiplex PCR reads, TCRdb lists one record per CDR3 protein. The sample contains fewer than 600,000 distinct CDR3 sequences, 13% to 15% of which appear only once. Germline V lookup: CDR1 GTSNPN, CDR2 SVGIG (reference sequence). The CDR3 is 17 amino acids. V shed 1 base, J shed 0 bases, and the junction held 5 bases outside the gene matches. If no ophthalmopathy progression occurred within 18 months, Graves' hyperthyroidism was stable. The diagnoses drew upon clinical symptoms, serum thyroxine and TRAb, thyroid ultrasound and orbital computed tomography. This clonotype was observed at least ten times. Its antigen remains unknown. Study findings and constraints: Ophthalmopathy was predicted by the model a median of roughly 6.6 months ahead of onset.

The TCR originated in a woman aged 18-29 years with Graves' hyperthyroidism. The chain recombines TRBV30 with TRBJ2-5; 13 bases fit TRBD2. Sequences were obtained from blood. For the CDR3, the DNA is TGTGCCTGGAGTGCCGCACTAGCGGGAGGGTACCAAGAGACCCAGTACTTC. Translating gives CAWSAALAGGYQETQYF.